Listed below are T cell receptor beta chains from one sample, sequenced in a study of T cell repertoires in cytomegalovirus infection. TCRdb used MiXCR to reprocess the reads, holding one entry per CDR3 protein. This sample has more than 250,000 distinct CDR3 sequences, with roughly 25% found just once. Which antigens these TCRs recognize remains unknown. The starting material was cultured PBMCs, obtained from culture after CMV antigen stimulation. The receptors were sampled from a human donor in good health (CMV status not recorded). Some clones in this sample may be carry-over from other donors' samples. Each CDR3 is given with its conserved first and last residue. The D gene is left open where the match is weak. Expanded clones get a size class; other rows say once, few or many, or leave the size out.

TRBV19	TRBJ2-2	once	.	CASSIGATGELFF	TGTGCCAGTAGTATCGGGGCCACCGGGGAGCTGTTTTTT
TRBV15	TRBJ2-2	.	.	CATSGEGYTGELFF	TGTGCCACCAGCGGGGAAGGTTACACCGGGGAGCTGTTTTTT
TRBV20-1	TRBJ1-5	.	.	CSAITQNQPQHF	TGCAGTGCTATAACCCAAAATCAGCCCCAGCATTTT
TRBV6-2/TRBV6-3	TRBJ2-4	.	TRBD1	CASSAPGQGNIQYF	TGTGCCAGCAGCGCTCCGGGACAGGGAAACATTCAGTACTTC
TRBV14	TRBJ1-1	.	.	CASSHWGHTAFF	TGTGCCAGCAGCCATTGGGGGCATACAGCTTTCTTT
TRBV6-2/TRBV6-3	TRBJ1-2	.	.	CASRTDRSYGYTF	TGTGCCAGCAGAACCGACAGAAGCTATGGCTACACCTTC
TRBV14	TRBJ2-1	.	TRBD2	CASSPWTSGGSYNEQFF	TGTGCCAGCAGCCCTTGGACTAGCGGGGGCTCCTACAATGAGCAGTTCTTC
TRBV24-1	TRBJ1-6	.	.	CAISDNSDSSPLHF	TGTGCCATCAGTGATAACAGCGATTCTTCACCCCTCCACTTT
TRBV7-6	TRBJ2-1	many	TRBD2	CASSGTSGSYNEQFF	TGTGCCAGCAGCGGAACTAGCGGTTCCTACAATGAGCAGTTCTTC
TRBV29-1	TRBJ2-3	few	TRBD2	CSGSGGTDTQYF	TGCAGCGGATCGGGAGGGACCGATACGCAGTATTTT
TRBV7-2	TRBJ2-1	medium-sized	TRBD2	CASSPSIAGGGNEQFF	TGTGCCAGCAGCCCGTCAATAGCGGGGGGGGGCAATGAGCAGTTCTTC
TRBV5-4	TRBJ2-2	.	.	CASSLARGAVTGELFF	TGTGCCAGCAGCTTGGCCCGGGGGGCCGTCACCGGGGAGCTGTTTTTT
TRBV7-8	TRBJ2-1	many	.	CASSLPLANEQFF	TGTGCCAGCAGCTTACCCCTGGCCAATGAGCAGTTCTTC
TRBV7-8	TRBJ1-6	many	.	CASSLAGAGAVGNSPLHF	TGTGCCAGCAGCTTAGCGGGCGCAGGGGCGGTGGGAAATTCACCCCTCCACTTT
TRBV7-9	TRBJ2-7	.	TRBD1	CASSVGQGLSYEQYF	TGTGCCAGCAGCGTCGGACAGGGTCTTTCCTACGAGCAGTACTTC
TRBV7-3	TRBJ2-7	few	.	CASSLEGGGEQYF	TGTGCCAGCAGCCTAGAGGGGGGCGGTGAGCAGTACTTC
TRBV11-2	TRBJ2-2	few	TRBD2	CASSLPSGSFTGELFF	TGTGCCAGCAGCTTACCTAGCGGGAGTTTTACCGGGGAGCTGTTTTTT
TRBV4-2	TRBJ2-7	.	.	CASSPLGDTAYEQYF	TGTGCCAGCAGCCCATTAGGGGACACAGCATACGAGCAGTACTTC
TRBV7-2	TRBJ2-5	many	.	CASSTYQETQYF	TGTGCCAGCAGCACATACCAAGAGACCCAGTACTTC
TRBV19	TRBJ2-1	.	TRBD2	CASSIGGLAYYNEQFF	TGTGCCAGTAGTATAGGGGGACTAGCCTATTACAATGAGCAGTTCTTC
TRBV27	TRBJ2-1	.	.	CASTDPGSYNEQFF	TGTGCCAGCACCGACCCAGGGTCGTACAATGAGCAGTTCTTC
TRBV11-2	TRBJ2-1	.	.	CASSLVGGTYNEQFF	TGTGCCAGCAGCTTAGTTGGCGGGACGTACAATGAGCAGTTCTTC
TRBV6-2/TRBV6-3	TRBJ2-7	.	.	CASSRESSYEQYF	TGTGCCAGCAGCCGTGAAAGCTCCTACGAGCAGTACTTC
TRBV12-3/TRBV12-4	TRBJ1-4	.	.	CASSPREPPEKLFF	TGTGCCAGCAGTCCCCGGGAGCCCCCTGAAAAACTGTTTTTT
TRBV7-9	TRBJ2-1	.	.	CASSLGAVNEQFF	TGTGCCAGCAGCTTAGGGGCTGTTAATGAGCAGTTCTTC
TRBV4-3	TRBJ2-7	many	.	CASSQSGGTNYEQYF	TGCGCCAGCAGCCAAAGTGGGGGGACGAACTACGAGCAGTACTTC
TRBV24-1	TRBJ2-1	.	TRBD2	CATSEPGLPSYNEQFF	TGTGCCACCAGTGAACCGGGACTACCTTCCTACAATGAGCAGTTCTTC
TRBV19	TRBJ2-3	.	.	CASSISGQGRAGRTDTQYF	TGTGCCAGTAGTATCAGCGGGCAGGGGCGCGCCGGCCGCACAGATACGCAGTATTTT
TRBV19	TRBJ1-1	many	TRBD1	CASSIRGQTTTLNTEAFF	TGTGCCAGTAGTATCCGGGGACAGACAACTACTCTGAACACTGAAGCTTTCTTT
TRBV7-2	TRBJ2-4	few	.	CASSRVGLAKNIQYF	TGTGCCAGCAGCCGGGTGGGGTTAGCCAAAAACATTCAGTACTTC
TRBV7-2	TRBJ2-3	many	.	CASSLRGGTRWRSTDTQYF	TGTGCCAGCAGCTTAAGAGGCGGGACCAGATGGCGGAGCACAGATACGCAGTATTTT
TRBV6-1	TRBJ1-1	few	TRBD1	CASREKDRGATEAFF	TGTGCCAGCAGAGAAAAGGACAGGGGCGCCACTGAAGCTTTCTTT
TRBV5-1	TRBJ2-2	.	.	CASSQEVTRRDTGELFF	TGCGCCAGCAGCCAGGAAGTCACCCGTCGGGACACCGGGGAGCTGTTTTTT
TRBV2	TRBJ2-3	.	.	CASSDQRGTDTQYF	TGTGCCAGCAGCGACCAGCGGGGCACAGATACGCAGTATTTT
TRBV7-2	TRBJ2-5	many	TRBD1	CASSTQGEETQYF	TGTGCCAGCAGCACCCAGGGGGAAGAGACCCAGTACTTC
TRBV28	TRBJ1-2	.	.	CASSLREHYTF	TGTGCCAGCAGTTTGCGGGAGCACTACACCTTC
TRBV5-1	TRBJ1-1	.	TRBD1	CASSLGDRLNTEAFF	TGCGCCAGCAGCCTAGGGGACAGACTGAACACTGAAGCTTTCTTT
TRBV6-2/TRBV6-3	TRBJ2-3	.	.	CASSYSLDTQYF	TGTGCCAGCAGTTACTCGCTGGATACGCAGTATTTT
TRBV27	TRBJ1-1	.	.	CATKFSLGGGGWTEAFF	TGTGCCACCAAGTTTTCCCTAGGGGGTGGGGGTTGGACTGAAGCTTTCTTT
TRBV2	TRBJ2-7	.	.	CASSESAGTTYEQYF	TGTGCCAGCAGTGAATCTGCGGGAACAACCTACGAGCAGTACTTC
TRBV27	TRBJ2-7	.	.	CASSSQGRYEQYF	TGTGCCAGCAGTTCACAGGGGAGGTACGAGCAGTACTTC
TRBV4-2	TRBJ2-5	.	TRBD2	CASSQVMSTSGSKETQYF	TGTGCCAGCAGCCAAGTTATGTCGACTAGCGGGAGTAAGGAGACCCAGTACTTC
TRBV27	TRBJ2-7	.	TRBD2	CASSLFPATSIYEQYF	TGTGCCAGCAGTTTATTCCCTGCGACTAGCATCTACGAGCAGTACTTC
TRBV5-4	TRBJ2-5	many	.	CASSFQGSGETQYF	TGTGCCAGCAGCTTTCAGGGGTCTGGGGAGACCCAGTACTTC
TRBV7-2	TRBJ2-7	.	.	CASGIRETAEQYF	TGTGCCAGCGGCATCCGGGAGACCGCCGAGCAGTACTTC
TRBV4-3	TRBJ2-2	few	TRBD1	CASSQDWGKGASTGELFF	TGCGCCAGCAGCCAAGATTGGGGGAAGGGGGCGAGTACCGGGGAGCTGTTTTTT
TRBV7-2	TRBJ1-1	many	.	CASSSESFSEAFF	TGTGCCAGCAGCTCCGAATCTTTTTCTGAAGCTTTCTTT
TRBV7-8	TRBJ1-2	many	TRBD1	CASSLAQGGRGYTF	TGTGCCAGCAGCTTAGCCCAGGGGGGTCGGGGCTACACCTTC
TRBV3-1	TRBJ2-1	.	.	CASSRPLQKGGLIYNEQFF	TGTGCCAGCAGCCGGCCACTCCAGAAGGGCGGGCTTATATACAATGAGCAGTTCTTC
TRBV7-2	TRBJ1-5	.	.	CASSDDTTVGAQHF	TGTGCCAGCAGCGACGACACAACCGTGGGGGCCCAGCATTTT
TRBV7-2	TRBJ2-2	.	.	CASSYSGFLDTGELFF	TGTGCCAGCAGCTACTCGGGCTTCCTGGACACCGGGGAGCTGTTTTTT
TRBV14	TRBJ2-3	.	TRBD2	CASSQDLAGEVSDTQYF	TGTGCCAGCAGCCAAGATCTAGCGGGGGAAGTCTCGGATACGCAGTATTTT
TRBV27	TRBJ2-7	.	.	CASSPPSGEQYF	TGTGCCAGCAGTCCCCCCTCGGGGGAGCAGTACTTC
TRBV27	TRBJ1-5	.	TRBD1	CASSPRTGRHQPQHF	TGTGCCAGCAGCCCCCGGACAGGGAGGCATCAGCCCCAGCATTTT